This T cell receptor beta chain was recorded in a study of identical twins. Study conclusions and caveats: Out-of-frame beta chain sequences displayed weaker excess sharing between twins. Its conclusions, products of cross-sectional statistical analysis, did not come from following the same donors.

This clonotype came up once. Its target is unknown. TCRdb reprocessed the 5' RACE reads via MiXCR and lists one record per CDR3 protein. The sample consists of some 1,600,000 distinct CDR3 sequences, less than 40% of them appearing once. Donors were all healthy Caucasians. V lost 5 bases to trimming and J lost 7 bases; unmatched junction nucleotides: 12. This CDR3 is 15 amino acids long. Germline CDR1 and CDR2: DFQATT and SNEGSKA (reference sequence). The source is a newborn girl in good health. The rearrangement uses TRBV20-1 and TRBJ1-4; TRBD1 agrees at 8 bases. The material sequenced was cord blood. The chain's CDR3 is CSARRWQGAGEKLFF. DNA of the CDR3: TGCAGTGCTCGAAGGTGGCAGGGGGCGGGTGAAAAACTGTTTTTT.